This T cell receptor (beta chain) was found in a study of blood T cell repertoires in COVID-19. Study summary: Samples of COVID-19 (acute and convalescent) were obtained from the United States, Italy and Spain. In each case, the material was cDNA or gDNA derived from T cells, B-cell-depleted T cells, or PBMCs.

Authors' data handling: Researchers report that nucleated cell counts were estimated from reference gene primer amplification. The protocol was immunoSEQ multiplex PCR, while the TCRdb copy is restricted to in-frame clones and leaves out a portion. That table supplies the V and J calls and clone size; D and trimming were determined from the DNA. The sample has 140,000 or so clones, roughly 80% seen once. The CDR3 is 15 amino acids. V was clipped by 0 bases and J by 0 bases, with 9 bases between them. Per germline, CDR1 SGHNT and CDR2 YYREEE (reference sequence). V usage is TRBV5-4 and J usage is TRBJ1-2; maybe TRBD1 (6 bases). This TCR came from a man aged 50 to 59 with active or convalescent COVID-19. The sample consisted of peripheral blood. CDR3 protein: CASSLERTANYGYTF. The CDR3 DNA is TGTGCCAGCAGCTTGGAAAGGACAGCTAACTATGGCTACACCTTC.